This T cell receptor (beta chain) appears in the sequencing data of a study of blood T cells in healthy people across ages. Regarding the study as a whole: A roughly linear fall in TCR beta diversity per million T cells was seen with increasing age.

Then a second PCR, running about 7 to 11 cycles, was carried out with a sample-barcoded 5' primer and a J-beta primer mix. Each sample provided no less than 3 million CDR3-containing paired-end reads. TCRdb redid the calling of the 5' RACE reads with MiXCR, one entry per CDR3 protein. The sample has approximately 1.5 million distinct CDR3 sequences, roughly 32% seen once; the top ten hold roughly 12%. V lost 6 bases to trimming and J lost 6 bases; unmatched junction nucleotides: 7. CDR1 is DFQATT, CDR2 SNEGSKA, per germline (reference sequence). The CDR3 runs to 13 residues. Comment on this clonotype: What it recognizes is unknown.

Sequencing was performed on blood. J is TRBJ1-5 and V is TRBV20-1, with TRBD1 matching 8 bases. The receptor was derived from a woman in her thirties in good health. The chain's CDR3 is CSAWTGPSQPQHF. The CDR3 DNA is TGCAGTGCCTGGACAGGGCCAAGTCAGCCCCAGCATTTT.